These T cell receptor beta chains were read from a single sample in a study of blood T cells in healthy people across ages. TCRdb re-called the 5' RACE reads with MiXCR, one entry per CDR3 protein. The table includes 1.5 million to 2 million distinct CDR3 sequences, about 50% detected once. Material: blood. These receptors all stem from a woman aged 40 to 55 in good health. Both conserved end residues are part of each CDR3. Each record gives: V gene, clone size, J gene, D gene, CDR3 DNA, CDR3 protein. A D gene is named only where the DNA matches it firmly. For some rows the clone size is stated as once, few or many, or as a class when expanded; others skip it.

>TRBV25-1|.|TRBJ2-1|TRBD2
TGTGCCAGCAGTGAACACGGGACTAGCGGGGGGGTATGCAATGAGCAGTTCTTC
CASSEHGTSGGVCNEQFF
>TRBV6-5|.|TRBJ2-1|.
TGTGCCAGCACCGGAAGAGGGGGACATGAGCAGTTCTTC
CASTGRGGHEQFF
>TRBV11-2|.|TRBJ2-1|TRBD2
TGTGCCAGCAGCTTAGATAAGGTTCTAGCGGGGGCCTACAATGAGCAGTTCTTC
CASSLDKVLAGAYNEQFF
>TRBV6-6|.|TRBJ1-1|.
TGTGCCAGCAGTTACGGGAGCTGGGGTGAAGCTTTCTTT
CASSYGSWGEAFF
>TRBV7-2|.|TRBJ2-3|.
TGTGCCAGCAGCGGGGTTCGCACAGATACGCAGTATTTT
CASSGVRTDTQYF
>TRBV28|.|TRBJ2-4|TRBD1
TGTGCCAGCAGCCGCCGACAGGGGTCAACCAAAAACATTCAGTACTTC
CASSRRQGSTKNIQYF
>TRBV5-1|.|TRBJ1-4|TRBD1
TGCGCCAGCAGAATGGGACAGCCTAATGAAAAACTGTTTTTT
CASRMGQPNEKLFF
>TRBV20-1|.|TRBJ2-7|.
TGCAGTGCTAGTCGCCCCGGGTCCGACGAGCAGTACTTC
CSASRPGSDEQYF
>TRBV5-1|.|TRBJ2-3|TRBD1
TGCGCCAGCAGCCCATGGACAGGGTATGAAACAGATACGCAGTATTTT
CASSPWTGYETDTQYF
>TRBV6-2/TRBV6-3|.|TRBJ2-2|TRBD1
TGTGCCAGCAGTGCTAACAGGGGGATTAAATCCGGGGAGCTGTTTTTT
CASSANRGIKSGELFF
>TRBV6-2/TRBV6-3|few|TRBJ2-3|.
TGTGCCAGCAGTTACTGGACGAATGGAGATACGCAGTATTTT
CASSYWTNGDTQYF
>TRBV9|.|TRBJ2-1|.
TGTGCCAGCAGCGGCAATACGCAGTTCTTC
CASSGNTQFF
>TRBV4-3|.|TRBJ2-3|.
TGCGCCAGCAGCCAAGAGGGGGAGTTTGTGGGTTACACAGATACGCAGTATTTT
CASSQEGEFVGYTDTQYF
>TRBV7-9|.|TRBJ1-4|.
TGTGCCAGCCGCGGCAGGGGATATGAAAAACTGTTTTTT
CASRGRGYEKLFF
>TRBV7-2|.|TRBJ2-5|.
TGTGCCAGCAGCTTAGAGCAGGGGAGGGTGCAGTACTTC
CASSLEQGRVQYF
>TRBV11-2|few|TRBJ2-3|TRBD2
TGTGCCAGCAGCTCGCACCGGGACTACTTGAATACGCAGTATTTT
CASSSHRDYLNTQYF
>TRBV4-3|.|TRBJ2-5|TRBD2
TGCGCCAGCAGCCAAGCCGGGACTAGCGGGGTAGGCCAAGAGACCCAGTACTTC
CASSQAGTSGVGQETQYF
>TRBV6-6|.|TRBJ2-1|.
TGTGCCAGCAGCCTCCCTCAGAATGAGCAGTTCTTC
CASSLPQNEQFF
>TRBV11-2|.|TRBJ1-2|.
TGTGCCAGCAACCCAGCAGGTACCGATAGCTATGGCTACACCTTC
CASNPAGTDSYGYTF
>TRBV15|.|TRBJ1-5|.
TGTGCCACCAGCAGAGATCGTTGGTCCAATCAGCCCCAGCATTTT
CATSRDRWSNQPQHF
>TRBV2|.|TRBJ1-5|TRBD1
TGTGCCAGCAGAGGGCTAGGACAGGGAAGAAATCAGCCCCAGCATTTT
CASRGLGQGRNQPQHF
>TRBV7-2|.|TRBJ2-7|.
TGTGCCAGCAGCCCTGGGAGGGGGCGCTCCTACGAGCAGTACTTC
CASSPGRGRSYEQYF
>TRBV6-6|.|TRBJ2-3|TRBD2
TGTGCCAGCAGTTACTTGGGGAGGGCAGATACGCAGTATTTT
CASSYLGRADTQYF
>TRBV4-3|.|TRBJ2-1|.
TGCGCCAGCAGCCAAGACTGGGACGGTGGGATAGGCTCCTACAATGAGCAGTTCTTC
CASSQDWDGGIGSYNEQFF
>TRBV27|.|TRBJ2-7|.
TGTGCCAGCAGTTTGGCCCGAATCTCCTACGAGCAGTACTTC
CASSLARISYEQYF
>TRBV4-2|.|TRBJ1-6|.
TGTGCCAGCAGCCAGGCGCCGGTGAGCAGGTCTACTTATAATTCACCCCTCCACTTT
CASSQAPVSRSTYNSPLHF
>TRBV18|.|TRBJ2-5|.
TGTGCCAGCTCACCACATGCAGGGCGAGAGACCCAGTACTTC
CASSPHAGRETQYF
>TRBV2|once|TRBJ1-6|.
TGTGCCAGCACCACGGGGGTGTTCGGTTCACCCCTCCACTTT
CASTTGVFGSPLHF
>TRBV4-2|once|TRBJ2-7|.
TGTGCCAGCAGTCACCCGCAGCAGGGGACCTACGAGCAGTACTTC
CASSHPQQGTYEQYF
>TRBV7-3|.|TRBJ2-6|.
TGTGCCAGCAGCGCGGGACCGGGACTCACTTCCTCTGGGGCCAACGTCCTGACTTTC
CASSAGPGLTSSGANVLTF
>TRBV9|once|TRBJ2-2|.
TGTGCCAGCAGCGTAGAACTAGCCCTTAGAGACTTGAACACCGGGGAGCTGTTTTTT
CASSVELALRDLNTGELFF
>TRBV4-2|.|TRBJ2-5|TRBD2
TGTGCCTGCAGCCAAGGGACTATGAGGGAGACCCAGTACTTC
CACSQGTMRETQYF
>TRBV4-3|few|TRBJ2-3|.
TGCGCCAGCAGCCAGTTCCCAGTGGCGAATACGCAGTATTTT
CASSQFPVANTQYF
>TRBV6-1|once|TRBJ1-4|.
TGTGCCAGCAGTTTTGTGGGGACTAATGAAAAACTGTTTTTT
CASSFVGTNEKLFF
>TRBV5-1|.|TRBJ2-5|TRBD1
TGCGCCAGCAGCTTGGACCAGGGGGCTTGGGAGACCCAGTACTTC
CASSLDQGAWETQYF
>TRBV20-1|few|TRBJ2-3|TRBD2
TGCAGTGCTAGAGGGACCAGCGGGACTAGCGGGGGGCCGGGAGATACGCAGTATTTT
CSARGTSGTSGGPGDTQYF
>TRBV10-3|.|TRBJ2-1|TRBD2
TGTGCCATGAAACCGACTAGCGGGGGGCCCAATGAGCAGTTCTTC
CAMKPTSGGPNEQFF
>TRBV7-9|few|TRBJ2-5|.
TGTGCCAGCACTAGAGGGGTAGAGACCCAGTACTTC
CASTRGVETQYF
>TRBV18|.|TRBJ2-5|.
TGTGCCAGCTCACCACCGGCCCGGGCGGAGACCCAGTACTTC
CASSPPARAETQYF
>TRBV21-1|.|TRBJ2-7|.
TGTGCCATCGAAAGGGGCAGGATGTCCTCCTACGAGCAGTACTTC
CAIERGRMSSYEQYF
>TRBV7-9|.|TRBJ1-4|.
TGTGCCAGCAACGGAGGGGGTTTTGGTGAAAAACTGTTTTTT
CASNGGGFGEKLFF
>TRBV9|.|TRBJ2-5|.
TGTGCCAGCAGCGTAGTGGGAGCGGAGACCCAGTACTTC
CASSVVGAETQYF
>TRBV6-1|.|TRBJ1-2|TRBD1
TGTGCCAGCAGGACAGGACAGGGGGGTGTTGACTATGGCTACACCTTC
CASRTGQGGVDYGYTF
>TRBV12-3/TRBV12-4|.|TRBJ2-7|TRBD2
TGTGCCAGCAGCCGCAGCGGGGGGCGGACCTACGAGCAGTACTTC
CASSRSGGRTYEQYF
>TRBV12-3/TRBV12-4|.|TRBJ2-7|TRBD2
TGTGCCAGCAGTTTTGGGGCGGGGGGTTGGCCCTACGAGCAGTACTTC
CASSFGAGGWPYEQYF
>TRBV12-3/TRBV12-4|.|TRBJ1-5|.
TGTGCCAGCAGTTCGGATGTTCAGCCCCAGCATTTT
CASSSDVQPQHF
>TRBV9|.|TRBJ2-3|TRBD1
TGTGCCAGCAGCGTAGGGGACAGTCAGAAGACAGATACGCAGTATTTT
CASSVGDSQKTDTQYF
>TRBV7-2|.|TRBJ2-7|TRBD2
TGTGCCAGCAGCCCCGGGACTAGCGGGGGGGCCGGGAATGAGCAGTACTTC
CASSPGTSGGAGNEQYF
>TRBV27|.|TRBJ1-2|.
TGTGCCAGCAGTCGAGACGGAACTAACTGTGGCTACACCTTC
CASSRDGTNCGYTF
>TRBV12-3/TRBV12-4|.|TRBJ2-3|.
TGTGCCAGCAGTTTAGATGGTCGGGGAACTAAGTATTTT
CASSLDGRGTKYF
>TRBV12-5|.|TRBJ2-5|TRBD2
TGTGCTAGTGGTTTCGGACGAGCAACGGGGGGTCCCCAAGAGACCCAGTACTTC
CASGFGRATGGPQETQYF
>TRBV29-1|many|TRBJ2-5|.
TGCAGCGTTGGATCAGAACGTGTGGAGACCCAGTACTTC
CSVGSERVETQYF
>TRBV7-2|.|TRBJ1-6|TRBD1
TGTGCCAGCAGCCTCAACCCGGACAGGGGGGCAAATTCACCCCTCCACTTT
CASSLNPDRGANSPLHF
>TRBV6-2/TRBV6-3|.|TRBJ2-4|.
TGTGCCAGCAGAAATTCATGGACAGACAAAGCCAAAAACATTCAGTACTTC
CASRNSWTDKAKNIQYF
>TRBV7-6|.|TRBJ1-2|TRBD1
TGTGCCAGCAGCACCCATCCGGGAACCGGGACAGGGGGCCGTGGCTACACCTTC
CASSTHPGTGTGGRGYTF